What follows are 12 T cell receptor beta chains derived from one specimen sequenced in a study of cytomegalovirus exposure and HLA in healthy donors (dated by TCRdb to the late 2010s). The library was generated by the immunoSEQ multiplex PCR assay. For the multiplex PCR, a mixture combining 60 forward primers for TCR Vbeta segments and 13 reverse primers for TCR Jbeta segments was used. The table was pulled from immuneACCESS by TCRdb, which kept in-frame rearrangements only. Such tables lose some clones; where checked, under half of the loss comes from unresolved V genes, and the rest has no known cause. This sample is represented by 150,000 to 200,000 clones; roughly 74% of them were singletons. The ten largest clones capture about 8% of the sample. The sequencing sample was made of PBMCs. The source is a woman aged 40 to 50 in good health and CMV-seropositive.

The V and J genes are TRBV15 and TRBJ2-5; D is possibly TRBD2 (6 bases). Trimming left V 0 bases short and J 2 bases short, with 13 bases between. This CDR3 spans 16 amino acids. The V gene's germline CDR1 is LNHNV and CDR2 YYDKDF (reference sequence). The CDR3 is CATSRDLASEQETQYF. The CDR3 DNA sequence: TGTGCCACCAGCAGAGACTTGGCTAGCGAGCAAGAGACCCAGTACTTC. Looking up the rest from reference TRBV15 and TRBJ2-5 gives the full variable domain: DAMVIQNPRYQVTQFGKPVTLSCSQTLNHNVMYWYQQKSSQAPKLLFHYYDKDFNNEADTPDNFQSRRPNTSFCFLDIRSPGLGDTAMYLCATSRDLASEQETQYFGPGTRLLVL.

This chain connects TRBV6-6 to TRBJ1-1; no clear D gene. This CDR3 has 13 amino acids. With 6 bases removed from V and 3 bases from J, the gap between germline ends came to 11 bases. The germline gives CDR1 MNHNY, CDR2 SVGAGI (reference sequence). CDR3 bases: TGTGCCAGCAGATCCTATCAGGACACTGAAGCTTTCTTT. Protein sequence: CASRSYQDTEAFF.

This clone has just a few counts. The chain combines TRBV29-1 with TRBJ1-1; 8 bases map to TRBD1. J was trimmed by 4 bases and V by 2 bases; bases with no gene match: 3. CDR1 and CDR2 (germline): SQVTM, ANQGSEA. There are 13 residues in the CDR3. In DNA form, the CDR3 reads TGCAGCGTTGAACTCACAGGGGGCACTGAAGCTTTCTTT. This sequence encodes CSVELTGGTEAFF. The full variable domain, in which reference TRBV29-1 and TRBJ1-1 provide the parts outside the CDR3, is SAVISQKPSRDICQRGTSLTIQCQVDSQVTMMFWYRQQPGQSLTLIATANQGSEATYESGFVIDKFPISRPNLTFSTLTVSNMSPEDSSIYLCSVELTGGTEAFFGQGTRLTVV.

The genes are TRBV2 and TRBJ1-2; D perhaps matches TRBD1 (6 bases). The germline CDR1 and CDR2 sequences are SNHLY and FYNNEI. V lost 5 bases, J lost 2 bases, and 12 bases lay in between. The length of the CDR3 is 14 residues. The CDR3 DNA follows: TGTGCCAGCAGTCGCTCAGGGGTAAACTATGGCTACACCTTC. This translates into CASSRSGVNYGYTF. The variable domain in full, with the rest retrieved from reference TRBV2 and TRBJ1-2, is EPEVTQTPSHQVTQMGQEVILRCVPISNHLYFYWYRQILGQKVEFLVSFYNNEISEKSEIFDDQFSVERPDGSNFTLKIRSTKLEDSAMYFCASSRSGVNYGYTFGSGTRLTVV.

V and J are TRBV29-1 and TRBJ1-2; D is ambiguous. Germline V gene data show CDR1 as SQVTM and CDR2 as ANQGSEA. Trimming removed 6 bases at V and 5 bases at J, with 25 bases between. This CDR3 comprises 16 residues. Written as DNA, the CDR3 is TGCAGCGTAATGGGCACCGGGTTGGAGGCCGTTTATGGCTACACCTTC. It specifies CSVMGTGLEAVYGYTF.

The rearrangement joins TRBV7-3 to TRBJ2-2, with TRBD2 matching over 8 bases. This CDR3 has 16 amino acids. Germline loops: CDR1 SGHTA, CDR2 FQGTGA. V shed 6 bases and J 2 bases; nucleotides not matched to a gene: 8. The CDR3, as DNA: TGTGCCAGCAGTATTACGGGGGGGATAAACACCGGGGAGCTGTTTTTT. The encoded protein is CASSITGGINTGELFF.

This clone was counted between two and nine times. The chain recombines TRBV19 with TRBJ2-3; 11 bases are shared with TRBD2. Trimming took 5 bases from V and 6 from J; bases not matched to a gene: 16. The CDR3 extends over 18 amino acids. Germline lookup yields CDR1 LNHDA and CDR2 SQIVND (reference sequence). The CDR3 DNA reads as TGTGCCAGTAGTTCGGGACTAGCGGAAACCCTTTCCTTGGATACGCAGTATTTT. Protein product: CASSSGLAETLSLDTQYF.

The V and J genes are TRBV19 and TRBJ1-4, with D unresolved. V dropped 3 bases and J dropped 0 bases, with 8 bases sitting between them. Germline loops: CDR1 LNHDA, CDR2 SQIVND (reference sequence). This CDR3 has 15 residues. The CDR3 nucleotides are TGTGCCAGTAGTATTGGACTTGCAACTAATGAAAAACTGTTTTTT. Its protein is CASSIGLATNEKLFF.

The chain carries TRBV9 and TRBJ2-1; D gene uncertain. CDR1 SGDLS and CDR2 YYNGEE come from the germline V gene. Trimming removed 4 bases from V and 5 bases from J, with 7 bases in between. This CDR3 region has 12 residues. CDR3 sequence (DNA): TGTGCCAGCAGCCCTTATGACAATGAGCAGTTCTTC. Translated, it gives CASSPYDNEQFF.

The chain is built from TRBV6-1 and TRBJ2-7, with 8 positions matching TRBD1. J lost 3 bases, V lost 3 bases, and 7 bases had no gene match. The CDR3 is 15 amino acids. CDR1 is MNHNS and CDR2 is SASEGT in the germline V gene. The CDR3 is CASSDIWDRIYEQYF. Here the CDR3 DNA reads TGTGCCAGCAGTGATATTTGGGACAGGATCTACGAGCAGTACTTC.

This chain connects TRBV19 to TRBJ1-5, with D hard to call. The CDR3 covers 14 residues. The V and J ends lost 2 bases and 9 bases respectively, with 14 bases between them. Germline CDR1 and CDR2: LNHDA and SQIVND (reference sequence). CDR3 region: CASSINSGRAPQHF. The CDR3 DNA reads as TGTGCCAGTAGTATAAATAGCGGCCGGGCGCCCCAGCATTTT.

This clone was observed a few times. V and J are TRBV5-6 and TRBJ1-1; TRBD1 matches 7 bases. There are 14 residues in the CDR3. V shed 0 bases and J 8 bases; nucleotides not matched to a gene: 7. Germline V lookup: CDR1 SGHDT, CDR2 YYEEEE. The CDR3 protein is CASSLGGMGQEAFF. CDR3 bases: TGTGCCAGCAGCTTGGGGGGGATGGGACAGGAAGCTTTCTTT.